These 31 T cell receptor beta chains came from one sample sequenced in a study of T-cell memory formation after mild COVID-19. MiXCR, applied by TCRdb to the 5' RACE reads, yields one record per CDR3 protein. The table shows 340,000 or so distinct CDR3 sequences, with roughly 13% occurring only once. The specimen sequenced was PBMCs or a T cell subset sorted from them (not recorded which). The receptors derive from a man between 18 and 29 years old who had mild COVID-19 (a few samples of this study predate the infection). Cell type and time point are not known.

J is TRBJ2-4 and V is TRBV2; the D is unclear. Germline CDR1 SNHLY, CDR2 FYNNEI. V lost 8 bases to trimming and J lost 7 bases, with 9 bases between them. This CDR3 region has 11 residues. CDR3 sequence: CASYRQNIQYF. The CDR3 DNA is TGTGCCAGCTACCGTCAGAACATTCAGTACTTC.

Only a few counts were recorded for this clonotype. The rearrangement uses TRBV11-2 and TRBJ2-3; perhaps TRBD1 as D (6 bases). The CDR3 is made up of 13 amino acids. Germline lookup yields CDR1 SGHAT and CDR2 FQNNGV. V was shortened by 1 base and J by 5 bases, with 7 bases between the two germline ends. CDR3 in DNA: TGTGCCAGCAGCTTAGGGGGGCGAGATACGCAGTATTTT. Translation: CASSLGGRDTQYF.

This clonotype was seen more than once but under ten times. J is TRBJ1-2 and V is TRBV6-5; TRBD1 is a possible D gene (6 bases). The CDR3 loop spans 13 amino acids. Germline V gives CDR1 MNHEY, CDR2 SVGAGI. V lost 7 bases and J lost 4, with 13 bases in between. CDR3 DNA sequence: TGTGCCAGCAAGGGAGACAGGAGCTATGGCTACACCTTC. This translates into CASKGDRSYGYTF.

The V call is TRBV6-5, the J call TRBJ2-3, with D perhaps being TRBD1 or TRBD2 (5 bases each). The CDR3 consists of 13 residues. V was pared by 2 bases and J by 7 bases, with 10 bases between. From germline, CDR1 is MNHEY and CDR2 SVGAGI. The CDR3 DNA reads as TGTGCCAGCAGTTACGGGACGGCAAATACGCAGTATTTT. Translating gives CASSYGTANTQYF.

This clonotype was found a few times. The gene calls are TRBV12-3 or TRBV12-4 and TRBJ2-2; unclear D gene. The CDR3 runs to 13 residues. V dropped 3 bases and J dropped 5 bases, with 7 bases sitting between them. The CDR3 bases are TGTGCCAGCAGTTTTTCGAGGACCGGGGAGCTGTTTTTT. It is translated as CASSFSRTGELFF.

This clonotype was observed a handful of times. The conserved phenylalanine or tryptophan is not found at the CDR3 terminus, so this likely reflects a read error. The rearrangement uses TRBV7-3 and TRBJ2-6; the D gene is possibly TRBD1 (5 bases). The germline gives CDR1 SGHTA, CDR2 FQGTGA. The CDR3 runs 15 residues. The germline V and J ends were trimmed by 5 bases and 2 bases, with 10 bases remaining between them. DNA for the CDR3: TGTGCCAGCAGCCTCCAGGGCCCTGGGGCCAACGTCCTGACTGTC. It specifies CASSLQGPGANVLTV.

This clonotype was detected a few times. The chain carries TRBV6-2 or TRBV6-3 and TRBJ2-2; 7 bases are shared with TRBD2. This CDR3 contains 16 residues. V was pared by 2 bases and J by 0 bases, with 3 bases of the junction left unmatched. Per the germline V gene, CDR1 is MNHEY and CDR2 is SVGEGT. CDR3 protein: CASSYGLAANTGELFF. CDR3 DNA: TGTGCCAGCAGTTACGGCCTAGCGGCGAACACCGGGGAGCTGTTTTTT.

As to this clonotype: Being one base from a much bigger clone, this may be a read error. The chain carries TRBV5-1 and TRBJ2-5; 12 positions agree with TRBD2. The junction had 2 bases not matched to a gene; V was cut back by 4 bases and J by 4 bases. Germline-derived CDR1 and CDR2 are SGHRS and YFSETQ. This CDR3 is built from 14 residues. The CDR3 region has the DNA TGCGCCAGCAGCATGACTAGCGGGGGAGAGACCCAGTACTTC. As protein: CASSMTSGGETQYF.

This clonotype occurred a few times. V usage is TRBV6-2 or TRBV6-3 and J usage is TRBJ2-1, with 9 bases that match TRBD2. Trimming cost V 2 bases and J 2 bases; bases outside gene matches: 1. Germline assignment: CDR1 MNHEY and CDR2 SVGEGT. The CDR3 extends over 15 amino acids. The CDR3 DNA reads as TGTGCCAGCAGTTACGGCGGGGGGGCCTACAATGAGCAGTTCTTC. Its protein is CASSYGGGAYNEQFF.

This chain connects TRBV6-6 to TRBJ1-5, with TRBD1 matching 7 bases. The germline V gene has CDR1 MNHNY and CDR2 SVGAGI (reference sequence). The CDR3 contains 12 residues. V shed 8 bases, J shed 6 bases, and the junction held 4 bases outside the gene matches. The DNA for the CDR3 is TGTGCCAGCTTAGGGGGCGGTCAGCCCCAGCATTTT. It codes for CASLGGGQPQHF.

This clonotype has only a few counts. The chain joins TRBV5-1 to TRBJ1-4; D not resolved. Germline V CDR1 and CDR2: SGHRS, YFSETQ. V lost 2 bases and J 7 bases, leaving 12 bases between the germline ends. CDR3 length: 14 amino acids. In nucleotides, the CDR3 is TGCGCCAGCAGCTTTGGGGTTTTGGCTGAAAAACTGTTTTTT. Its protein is CASSFGVLAEKLFF.

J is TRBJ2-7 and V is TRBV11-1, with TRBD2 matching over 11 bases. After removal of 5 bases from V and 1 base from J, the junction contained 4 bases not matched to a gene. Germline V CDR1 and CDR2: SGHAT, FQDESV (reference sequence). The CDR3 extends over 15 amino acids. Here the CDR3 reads CASSRTSGGSYEQYF. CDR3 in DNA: TGTGCCAGCAGCCGTACTAGCGGGGGATCCTACGAGCAGTACTTC.

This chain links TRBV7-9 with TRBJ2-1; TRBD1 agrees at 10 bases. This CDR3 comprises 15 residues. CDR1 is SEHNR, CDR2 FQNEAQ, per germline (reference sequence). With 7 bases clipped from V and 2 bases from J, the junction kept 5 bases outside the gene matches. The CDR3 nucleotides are TGTGCCAGCACCCCCGGGACAGGGGCCTACAATGAGCAGTTCTTC. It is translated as CASTPGTGAYNEQFF.

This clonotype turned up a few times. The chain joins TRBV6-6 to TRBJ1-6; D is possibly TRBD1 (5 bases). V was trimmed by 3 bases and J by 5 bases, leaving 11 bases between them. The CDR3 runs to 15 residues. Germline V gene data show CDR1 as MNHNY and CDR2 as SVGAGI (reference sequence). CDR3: CASSYGDGNNSPLHF. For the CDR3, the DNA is TGTGCCAGCAGTTATGGGGACGGGAATAATTCACCCCTCCACTTT.

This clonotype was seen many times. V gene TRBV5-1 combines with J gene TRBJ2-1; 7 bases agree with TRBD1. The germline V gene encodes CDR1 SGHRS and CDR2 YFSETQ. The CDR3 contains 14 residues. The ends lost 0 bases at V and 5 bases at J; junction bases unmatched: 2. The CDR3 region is CASSLGGQDNEQFF. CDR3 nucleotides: TGCGCCAGCAGCTTGGGCGGACAGGACAATGAGCAGTTCTTC.

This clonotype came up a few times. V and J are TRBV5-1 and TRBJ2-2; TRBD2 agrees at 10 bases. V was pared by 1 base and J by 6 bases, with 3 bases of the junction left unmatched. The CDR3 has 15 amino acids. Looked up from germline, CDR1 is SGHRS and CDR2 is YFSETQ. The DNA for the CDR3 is TGCGCCAGCAGCTTGAGGGGACTAGCGTCCGGGGAGCTGTTTTTT. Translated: CASSLRGLASGELFF.

This CDR3 is CASSPKEAGSDTDTQYF. In DNA form, the CDR3 reads TGTGCCAGCAGCCCTAAGGAGGCGGGGTCGGACACAGATACGCAGTATTTT. The chain recombines TRBV2 with TRBJ2-3, with D tentatively TRBD2 (6 bases). V shed 6 bases and J shed 2 bases, with 21 bases lying between them. There are 17 residues in the CDR3. Per the germline V gene, CDR1 is SNHLY and CDR2 is FYNNEI. Variable domain in full (rest from reference TRBV2 and TRBJ2-3): EPEVTQTPSHQVTQMGQEVILRCVPISNHLYFYWYRQILGQKVEFLVSFYNNEISEKSEIFDDQFSVERPDGSNFTLKIRSTKLEDSAMYFCASSPKEAGSDTDTQYFGPGTRLTVL.

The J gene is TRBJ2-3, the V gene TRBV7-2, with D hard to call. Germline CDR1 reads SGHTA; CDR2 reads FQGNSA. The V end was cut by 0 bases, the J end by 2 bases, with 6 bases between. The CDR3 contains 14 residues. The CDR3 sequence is CASSLADHTDTQYF. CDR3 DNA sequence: TGTGCCAGCAGCTTAGCGGACCACACAGATACGCAGTATTTT.

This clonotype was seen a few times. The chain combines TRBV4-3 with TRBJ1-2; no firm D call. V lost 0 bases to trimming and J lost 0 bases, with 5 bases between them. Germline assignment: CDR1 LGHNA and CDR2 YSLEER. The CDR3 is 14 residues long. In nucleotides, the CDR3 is TGCGCCAGCAGCCAAGATCCTTCTAACTATGGCTACACCTTC. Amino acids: CASSQDPSNYGYTF.

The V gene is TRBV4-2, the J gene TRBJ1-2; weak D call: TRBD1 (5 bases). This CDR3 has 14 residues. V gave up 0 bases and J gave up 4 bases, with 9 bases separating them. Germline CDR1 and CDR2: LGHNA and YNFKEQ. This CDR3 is CASSQDGGGYGYTF. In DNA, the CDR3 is TGTGCCAGCAGCCAAGACGGTGGGGGCTATGGCTACACCTTC.

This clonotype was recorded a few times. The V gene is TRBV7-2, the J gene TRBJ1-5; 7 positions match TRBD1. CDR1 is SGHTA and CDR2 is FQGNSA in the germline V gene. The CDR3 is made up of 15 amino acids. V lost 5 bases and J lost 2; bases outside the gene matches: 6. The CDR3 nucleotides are TGTGCCAGCAGCCCAGGGACAGTCGGCAATCAGCCCCAGCATTTT. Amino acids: CASSPGTVGNQPQHF.

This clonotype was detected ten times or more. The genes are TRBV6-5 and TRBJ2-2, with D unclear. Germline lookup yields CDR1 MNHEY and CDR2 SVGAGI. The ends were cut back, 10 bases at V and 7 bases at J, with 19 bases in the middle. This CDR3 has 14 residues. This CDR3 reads CATLSPRSVGELFF. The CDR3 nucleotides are TGTGCCACCCTCAGCCCTAGATCGGTCGGGGAGCTGTTTTTT.

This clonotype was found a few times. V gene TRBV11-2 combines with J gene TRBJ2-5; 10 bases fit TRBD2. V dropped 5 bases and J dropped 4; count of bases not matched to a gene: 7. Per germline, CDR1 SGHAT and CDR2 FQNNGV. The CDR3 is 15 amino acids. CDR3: CASSPEPSGGETQYF. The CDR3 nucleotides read TGTGCCAGCAGCCCCGAACCTAGCGGGGGAGAGACCCAGTACTTC.

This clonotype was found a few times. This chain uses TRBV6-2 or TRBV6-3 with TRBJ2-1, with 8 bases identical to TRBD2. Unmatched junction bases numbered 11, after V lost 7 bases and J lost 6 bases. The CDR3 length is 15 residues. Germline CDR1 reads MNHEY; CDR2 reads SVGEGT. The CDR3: CASNRGGLRGNEQFF. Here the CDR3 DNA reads TGTGCCAGCAATCGGGGGGGCCTTCGAGGCAATGAGCAGTTCTTC.

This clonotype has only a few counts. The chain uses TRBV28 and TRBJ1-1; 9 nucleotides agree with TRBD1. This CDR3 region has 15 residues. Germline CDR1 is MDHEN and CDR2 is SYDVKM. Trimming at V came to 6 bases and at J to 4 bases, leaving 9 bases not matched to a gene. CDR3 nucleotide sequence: TGTGCCAGCAGGCGGATCCGGGACAGGGTCACTGAAGCTTTCTTT. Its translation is CASRRIRDRVTEAFF.

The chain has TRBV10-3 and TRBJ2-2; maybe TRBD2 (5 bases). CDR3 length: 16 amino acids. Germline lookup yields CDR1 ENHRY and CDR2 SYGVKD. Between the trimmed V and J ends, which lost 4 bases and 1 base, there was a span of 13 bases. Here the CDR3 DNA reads TGTGCCATCAGTGGTCCCGGGGTGCGGAACACCGGGGAGCTGTTTTTT. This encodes CAISGPGVRNTGELFF.

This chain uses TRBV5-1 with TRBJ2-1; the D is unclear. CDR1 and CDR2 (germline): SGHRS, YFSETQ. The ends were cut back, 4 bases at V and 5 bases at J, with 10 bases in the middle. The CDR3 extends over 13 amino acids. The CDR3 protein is CASSPDPDNEQFF. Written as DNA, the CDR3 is TGCGCCAGCAGCCCCGATCCCGACAATGAGCAGTTCTTC. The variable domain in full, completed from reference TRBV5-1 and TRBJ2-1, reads KAGVTQTPRYLIKTRGQQVTLSCSPISGHRSVSWYQQTPGQGLQFLFEYFSETQRNKGNFPGRFSGRQFSNSRSEMNVSTLELGDSALYLCASSPDPDNEQFFGPGTRLTVL.

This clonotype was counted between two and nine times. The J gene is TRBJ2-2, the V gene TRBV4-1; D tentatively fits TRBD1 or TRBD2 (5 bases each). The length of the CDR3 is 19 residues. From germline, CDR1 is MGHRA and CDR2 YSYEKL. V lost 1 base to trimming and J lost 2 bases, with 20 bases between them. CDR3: CASSQVGLFWDGNTGELFF. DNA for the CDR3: TGCGCCAGCAGCCAAGTGGGTTTATTTTGGGACGGTAACACCGGGGAGCTGTTTTTT.

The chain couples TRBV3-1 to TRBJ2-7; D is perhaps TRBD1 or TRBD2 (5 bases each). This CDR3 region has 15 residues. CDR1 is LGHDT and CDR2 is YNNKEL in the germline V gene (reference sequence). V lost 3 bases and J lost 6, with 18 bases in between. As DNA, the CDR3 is TGTGCCAGCAGCCAGAGTCTGAGGGGCATCGGCGAGCAGTACGTC. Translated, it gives CASSQSLRGIGEQYV.

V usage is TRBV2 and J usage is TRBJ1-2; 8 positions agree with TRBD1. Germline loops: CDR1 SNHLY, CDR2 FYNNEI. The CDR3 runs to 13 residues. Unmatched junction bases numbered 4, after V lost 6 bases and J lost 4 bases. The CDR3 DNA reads TGTGCCAGCAGGGACAGGGTGGGCTATGGCTACACCTTC. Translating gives CASRDRVGYGYTF.

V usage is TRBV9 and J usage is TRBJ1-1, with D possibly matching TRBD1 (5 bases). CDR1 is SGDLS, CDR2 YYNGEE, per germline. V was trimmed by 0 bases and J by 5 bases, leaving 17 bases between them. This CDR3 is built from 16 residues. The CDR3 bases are TGTGCCAGCAGCGTAGGCCGTTTCCAGGGCGGGACTGAAGCTTTCTTT. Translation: CASSVGRFQGGTEAFF. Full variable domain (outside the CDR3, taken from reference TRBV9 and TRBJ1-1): DSGVTQTPKHLITATGQRVTLRCSPRSGDLSVYWYQQSLDQGLQFLIQYYNGEERAKGNILERFSAQQFPDLHSELNLSSLELGDSALYFCASSVGRFQGGTEAFFGQGTRLTVV.